This T cell receptor beta chain was obtained from a study of T cell repertoires in cytomegalovirus infection. General study findings and limits: The cumulative frequency of public TCR beta families identified carriers of CMV plus the relevant HLA. Dominating the ex vivo response were TCR beta clonotypes that were CMV-specific and HLA-C-restricted.

This clonotype was picked up a small number of times. Its matching antigen is unknown. MiXCR, applied by TCRdb to the reads, yields one record per CDR3 protein. The profile shows around 550,000 distinct CDR3 sequences, around 27% of them singletons. The germline CDR1 and CDR2 sequences are MNHEY and SVGAGI. The junction had 5 bases not matched to a gene; V was cut back by 5 bases and J by 3 bases. The CDR3 is 16 residues long. The sequence came from a human donor in good health (CMV status not recorded). Some clones in this sample may be carry-over from other donors' samples. Sequenced input: PBMCs. The chain links TRBV6-5 to TRBJ2-1; 12 bases match TRBD2. The CDR3 region is CASSPRLAGVYNEQFF. CDR3 coding DNA: TGTGCCAGCAGTCCCCGACTAGCGGGAGTCTACAATGAGCAGTTCTTC.